This T cell receptor (beta chain) was found in a study of blood T cell repertoires in COVID-19. Study-level background: Collection of acute and convalescent COVID-19 samples took place in the United States, Italy and Spain.

The count of this clone is one. As handled by the study authors: Estimates of nucleated cell counts were drawn from the amplification of reference gene primers. The protocol was immunoSEQ multiplex PCR, while the TCRdb copy is restricted to in-frame clones and leaves out a portion. The V and J calls and clone size come from that table; D and trimming were worked out from the DNA. The repertoire holds 120,000 or so clones, with 82% as singletons. The sequence derives from an older woman with acute or convalescent COVID-19. The sequencing sample was made of peripheral blood.

The CDR3 region is CASSLRQGNYGYTF. CDR3 nucleotides: TGTGCCAGCAGCTTACGGCAGGGGAACTATGGCTACACCTTC. The chain carries TRBV7-9 and TRBJ1-2, with D perhaps TRBD1 (6 bases). V lost 2 bases and J 2 bases, leaving 9 bases between the germline ends. The CDR3 has 14 amino acids. Per germline, CDR1 SEHNR and CDR2 FQNEAQ (reference sequence).